Below, one T cell receptor beta chain is given with its context. Its antigen has not been determined. This entry belongs to a study of CXCR3-negative and CXCR3-positive naive CD8 T cells (dated by TCRdb to 2018 to 2020). With regard to the full study: In total, 130 million to 150 million TRB reads were obtained, which works out to roughly 1.5 +/- 0.3 million reads per library. Data from fewer than 12 donors, pooled across two independent experiments, went into the diversity and physicochemical repertoire analyses. Naive subsets from about 5 donors and memory cells from 3 donors were included in the TRBV-TRBJ cluster analysis.

Instrument on record: NextSeq 550. The Human TCR Profiling Kit (MiLaboratory) was used to prepare UMI-labeled 5' RACE TRB cDNA libraries. The full amount of extracted RNA was used for cDNA synthesis, and the full amount of resulting cDNA was used for PCR amplification. Libraries were prepared in parallel with an identical number of PCR cycles. The published analysis was carried out like this. MIGEC and MiXCR extracted about 48,000 +/- 9,800 unique UMI-labeled TRB cDNA molecules per library, requiring at least two reads per UMI. Each library averaged about 37,000 +/- 9,700 functional in-frame TRB CDR3 nucleotide clonotypes without stop codons. After downsampling to 5000 UMI-labeled TRB molecules per sample, diversity metrics, including normalized Shannon-Wiener and Chao1, were computed in VDJtools. Clonotype-size-weighted physicochemical properties of the central five CDR3 residues (interaction energy, strength, volume and Kidera factor 4) were computed in VDJtools. The reads went through TCRdb reprocessing, and each CDR3 protein sequence gets one entry with no DNA. These V and J calls derive from TCRdb rather than the authors' analysis. This sample's records show approximately 83,000 distinct CDR3 sequences. The ten largest clones represent about 1.5% of the sample.

Each CD8+ T cell subset was flow-sorted in triplicate, with under 350,000 cells per subset placed directly into RLT lysis buffer. To exclude memory contaminants, naive CD8+ T cells were stringently defined as CD45RO-CCR7+CD27+CD95-. Standard density gradient centrifugation was used to isolate peripheral blood mononuclear cells from buffy coats. A FACSAria III was used to flow-sort naive CD8+ T cells into CXCR3-negative and CXCR3-positive populations. An RNeasy Mini Kit was used to extract total RNA from the sorted cells. The CDR3 has 14 amino acids, counting the end cysteine and phenylalanine. DNA is not recorded here. As encoded in the germline V gene, CDR1 is SGHNT while CDR2 is YENEEA. Results the study describes overall, beyond this receptor: Comparably high repertoire diversity was found in both naive subsets, whereas much lower repertoire diversity was found in memory CD8+ T cells. CXCR3 expression partially decreased after cryopreservation, so most assays used freshly isolated PBMCs. Within the same donor, TRBV-TRBJ usage looked similar between naive CXCR3-negative and CXCR3-positive cells, but memory cells had distinct patterns. Because surface CD5, which has been linked to self-reactivity in mice, was comparable between naive subsets, TCR interaction strength was also inferred from TRB CDR3 physicochemical properties. TRB CDR3s from CXCR3-positive naive cells showed higher hydrophobicity (lower Kidera factor 4), lower energy, and higher strength and volume indices than CXCR3-negative naive cells.

The receptor was isolated from a human donor in good health. Some clones in this sample may be carry-over from other donors' samples. Recombination connected TRBV11-3 to TRBJ2-7; TCRdb indicates TRBD1, and absent DNA this call remains unverified. Sample: naive CXCR3- CD8+ T cells from blood. The cell subset or site label here, explained by the study, means: CD45RO-CCR7+CD27+CD95- naive CD8+ T cells lacking CXCR3 (TNR3-). The CDR3 reads as follows: CASSRRTGFYEQYF.